A selection of T cell receptor beta chains follows, all from one sample in a study of T cell responses to AZD1222 COVID-19 vaccine. Profiled with immunoSEQ multiplex PCR; TCRdb holds only in-frame clones, not every one. The sample yields 150,000 to 200,000 clones, just over 90% seen once. Sequencing used peripheral blood, obtained on day 0 of AZD1222 vaccination. The source is an adult in good health. CDR3s include the opening cysteine and the closing phenylalanine or tryptophan. Fields, in order: V gene, CDR3 protein.

>TRBV7-2
CASRARVDRATEAFF
>TRBV6-5
CATFGGAAETQYF
>TRBV5-4
CASSRLTGAPGELFF
>TRBV4-3
CASSQDSQGPYEQYF
>TRBV19
CASSGRGGRSPLHF
>TRBV4-3
CASSQDGGAANYGYTF
>TRBV30
CAWSPVGGTGRQPQHF
>TRBV19
CASSLRRDSNQPQHF
>TRBV3-1/TRBV3-2
CASSQERGGKQYF
>TRBV18
CASSPETYQPQHF
>TRBV7-3
CASSFGGDRRYSNQPQHF
>TRBV6-2/TRBV6-3
CASSLWALQETQYF
>TRBV9
CASSVAGLAGGSKSYEQYF
>TRBV7-8
CASSSPPTYGYTF
>TRBV5-1
CASSLGQGDQPQHF
>TRBV6-5
CASRRDGISGNTIYF
>TRBV11-3
CASSLDVVEGGNEQFF
>TRBV6-5
CASRAPAGGYTF
>TRBV7-9
CASSQQDHTFSPLHF
>TRBV4-3
CASSQAGLAGDEQFF
>TRBV5-1
CASSLLLKQAGDEQFF
>TRBV5-6
CASSLAGTGEGETQYF
>TRBV29-1
CSVGQAGNTIYF
>TRBV7-3
CASSEWTSPSYNEQFF
>TRBV3-1/TRBV3-2
CASSLRSGNYEQYF
>TRBV19
CASMGVRGSGNTIYF
>TRBV6-2/TRBV6-3
CASSYPTKVETQYF
>TRBV5-4
CASSPGGGNSPLHF
>TRBV5-4
CASSSEAGRRNEQFF
>TRBV2
CASTRQVDPEAFF
>TRBV7-2
CASSFAGSAYNSPLHF
>TRBV20-1
CSASPRQGNYGYTF
>TRBV7-9
CASSLVRGSAANVLTF
>TRBV4-1
CASSQDQGGHNEQFF
>TRBV9
CASSPRNPRVPYGYTF
>TRBV19
CASSIGPGDSPLHF
>TRBV7-9
CASSLGLYYEQYF
>TRBV2
CASSEERGYEQYF
>TRBV7-8
CASSPRYDSINYGYTF
>TRBV7-2
CASSPLVGSYGYTF
>TRBV15
CATSIKGGHGYTF
>TRBV10-3
CAISEGDRGRGSPLHF
>TRBV6-5
CASSRGTGSFNEQFF
>TRBV5-1
CASSDQGSYEQYF
>TRBV15
CATSREGAGNQPQHF
>TRBV7-9
CASSWASGADTYEQYF
>TRBV15
CATSREAALPPSNQPQHF
>TRBV19
CASSVAGGAYEQYF
>TRBV6-5
CASKITGGVNQPQHF
>TRBV19
CASSIQGLGNYGYTF
>TRBV3-1/TRBV3-2
CASILLGGTEAFF